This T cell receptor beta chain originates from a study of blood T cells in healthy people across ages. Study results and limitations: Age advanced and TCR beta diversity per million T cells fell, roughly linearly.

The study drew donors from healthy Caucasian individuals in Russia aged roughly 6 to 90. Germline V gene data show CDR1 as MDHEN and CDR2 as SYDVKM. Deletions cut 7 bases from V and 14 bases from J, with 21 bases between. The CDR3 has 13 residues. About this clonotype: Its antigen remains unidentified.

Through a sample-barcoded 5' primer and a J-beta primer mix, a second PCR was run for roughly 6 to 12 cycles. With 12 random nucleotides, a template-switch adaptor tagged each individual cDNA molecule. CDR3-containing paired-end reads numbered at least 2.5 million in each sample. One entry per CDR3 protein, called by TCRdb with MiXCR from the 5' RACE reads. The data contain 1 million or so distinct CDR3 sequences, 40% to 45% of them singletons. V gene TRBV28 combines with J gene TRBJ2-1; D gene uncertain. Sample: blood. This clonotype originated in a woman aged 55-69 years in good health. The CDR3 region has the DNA TGTGCCAGCACCCGGACCCGGGTTGGCAAAGAGTTCTTC. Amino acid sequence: CASTRTRVGKEFF.